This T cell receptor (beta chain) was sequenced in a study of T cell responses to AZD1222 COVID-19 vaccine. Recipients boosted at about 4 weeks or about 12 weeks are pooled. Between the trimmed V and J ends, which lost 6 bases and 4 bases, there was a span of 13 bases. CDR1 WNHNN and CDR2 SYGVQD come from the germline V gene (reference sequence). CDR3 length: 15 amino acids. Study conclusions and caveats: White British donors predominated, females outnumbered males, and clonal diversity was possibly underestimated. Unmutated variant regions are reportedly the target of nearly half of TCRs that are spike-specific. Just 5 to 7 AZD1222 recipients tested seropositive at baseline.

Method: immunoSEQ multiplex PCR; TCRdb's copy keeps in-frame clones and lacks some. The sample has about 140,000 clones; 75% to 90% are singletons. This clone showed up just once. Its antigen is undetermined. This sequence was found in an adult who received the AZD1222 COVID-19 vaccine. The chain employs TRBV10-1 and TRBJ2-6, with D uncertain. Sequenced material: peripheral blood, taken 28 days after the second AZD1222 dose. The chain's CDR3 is CASSPGRSGANVLTF. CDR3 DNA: TGCGCCAGCAGCCCAGGAAGGTCCGGGGCCAACGTCCTGACTTTC.